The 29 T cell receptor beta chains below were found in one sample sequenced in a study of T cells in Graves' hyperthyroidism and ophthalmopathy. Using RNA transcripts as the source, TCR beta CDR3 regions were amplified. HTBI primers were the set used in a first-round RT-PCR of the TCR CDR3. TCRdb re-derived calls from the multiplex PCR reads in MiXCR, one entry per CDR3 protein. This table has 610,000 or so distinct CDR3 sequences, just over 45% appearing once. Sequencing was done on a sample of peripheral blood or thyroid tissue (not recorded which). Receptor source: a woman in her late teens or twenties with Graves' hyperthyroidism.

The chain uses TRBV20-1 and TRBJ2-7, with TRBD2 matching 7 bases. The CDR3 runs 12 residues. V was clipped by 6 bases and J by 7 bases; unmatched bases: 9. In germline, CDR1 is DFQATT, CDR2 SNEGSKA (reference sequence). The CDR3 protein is CSANNGAGEQYF. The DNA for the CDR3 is TGCAGTGCGAACAACGGAGCGGGAGAGCAGTACTTC.

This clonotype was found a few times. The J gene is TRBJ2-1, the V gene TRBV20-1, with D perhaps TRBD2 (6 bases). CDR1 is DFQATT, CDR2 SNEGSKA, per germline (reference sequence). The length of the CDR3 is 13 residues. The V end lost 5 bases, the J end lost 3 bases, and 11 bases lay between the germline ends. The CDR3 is CSAYPTSYNEQFF. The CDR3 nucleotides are TGCAGTGCTTACCCGACTAGCTACAATGAGCAGTTCTTC.

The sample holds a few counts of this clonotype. In DNA, the CDR3 is TGCGCCAGCAGCTTGTCCGGGACTAGCGTTACCGAGCAGTACTTC. It codes for CASSLSGTSVTEQYF. The chain joins TRBV5-1 to TRBJ2-7; TRBD2 aligns across 10 bases. The CDR3 has 15 amino acids. J was trimmed by 6 bases and V by 1 base; bases with no gene match: 7. Looked up from germline, CDR1 is SGHRS and CDR2 is YFSETQ.

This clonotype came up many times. CDR3 loop: CSVVSYNEKLFF. The CDR3 nucleotides are TGCAGCGTTGTCTCATATAATGAAAAACTGTTTTTT. The chain uses TRBV29-1 and TRBJ1-4; D gene ambiguous. Trimming cost V 4 bases and J 4 bases, with 7 bases left between them. The length of the CDR3 is 12 residues. From germline, CDR1 is SQVTM and CDR2 ANQGSEA.

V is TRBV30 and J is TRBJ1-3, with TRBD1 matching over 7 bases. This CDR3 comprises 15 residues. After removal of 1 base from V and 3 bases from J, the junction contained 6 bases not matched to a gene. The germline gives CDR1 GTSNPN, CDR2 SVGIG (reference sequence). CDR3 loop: CAWSDIQGNGNTIYF. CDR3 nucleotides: TGTGCCTGGAGTGACATACAGGGGAATGGAAACACCATATATTTT.

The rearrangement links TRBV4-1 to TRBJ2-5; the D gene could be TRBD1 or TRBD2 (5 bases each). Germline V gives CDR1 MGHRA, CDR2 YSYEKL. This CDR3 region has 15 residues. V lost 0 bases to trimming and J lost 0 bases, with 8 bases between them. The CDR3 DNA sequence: TGCGCCAGCAGCCAAGAGGGGGAGAACCAAGAGACCCAGTACTTC. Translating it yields CASSQEGENQETQYF.

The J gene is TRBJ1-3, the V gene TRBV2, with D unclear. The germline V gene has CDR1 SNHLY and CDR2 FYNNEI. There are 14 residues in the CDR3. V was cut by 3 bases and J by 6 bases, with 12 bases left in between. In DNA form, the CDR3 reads TGTGCCAGCAGTGACTGGGGAGGAGAAAACACCATATATTTT. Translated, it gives CASSDWGGENTIYF. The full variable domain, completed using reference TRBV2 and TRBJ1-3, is EPEVTQTPSHQVTQMGQEVILRCVPISNHLYFYWYRQILGQKVEFLVSFYNNEISEKSEIFDDQFSVERPDGSNFTLKIRSTKLEDSAMYFCASSDWGGENTIYFGEGSWLTVV.

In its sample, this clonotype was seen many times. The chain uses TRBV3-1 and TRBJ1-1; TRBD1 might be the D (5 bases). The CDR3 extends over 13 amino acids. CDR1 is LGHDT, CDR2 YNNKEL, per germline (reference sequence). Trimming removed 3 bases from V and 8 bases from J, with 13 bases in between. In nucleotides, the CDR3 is TGTGCCAGCAGCCAGCGACAGAAAGAAGAAGCTTTCTTT. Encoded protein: CASSQRQKEEAFF.

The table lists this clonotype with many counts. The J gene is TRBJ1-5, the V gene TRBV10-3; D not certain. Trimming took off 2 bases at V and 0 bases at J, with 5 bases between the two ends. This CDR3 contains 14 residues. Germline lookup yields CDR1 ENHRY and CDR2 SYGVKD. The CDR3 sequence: CAISEAGSNQPQHF. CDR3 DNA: TGTGCCATCAGTGAGGCCGGTAGCAATCAGCCCCAGCATTTT.

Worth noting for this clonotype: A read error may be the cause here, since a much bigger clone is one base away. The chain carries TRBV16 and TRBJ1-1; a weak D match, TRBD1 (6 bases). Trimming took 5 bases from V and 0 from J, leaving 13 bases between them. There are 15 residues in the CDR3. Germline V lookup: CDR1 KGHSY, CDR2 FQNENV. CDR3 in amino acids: CASSSRDTLNTEAFF. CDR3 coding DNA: TGTGCCAGCAGCAGCCGGGACACGCTGAACACTGAAGCTTTCTTT. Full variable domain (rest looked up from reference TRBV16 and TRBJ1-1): GEEVAQTPKHLVRGEGQKAKLYCAPIKGHSYVFWYQQVLKNEFKFLISFQNENVFDETGMPKERFSAKCLPNSPCSLEIQATKLEDSAVYFCASSSRDTLNTEAFFGQGTRLTVV.

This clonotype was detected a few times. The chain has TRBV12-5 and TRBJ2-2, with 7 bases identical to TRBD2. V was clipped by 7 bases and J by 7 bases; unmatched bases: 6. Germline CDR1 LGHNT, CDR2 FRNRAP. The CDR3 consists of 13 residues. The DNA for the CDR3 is TGTGCTAGTGCCCCTTGGGGGGGCGGGGAGCTGTTTTTT. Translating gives CASAPWGGGELFF.

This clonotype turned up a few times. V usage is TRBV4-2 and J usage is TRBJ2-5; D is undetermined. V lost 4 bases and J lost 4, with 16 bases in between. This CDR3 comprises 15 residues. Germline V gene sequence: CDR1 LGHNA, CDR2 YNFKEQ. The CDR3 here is CASSPESGERETQYF. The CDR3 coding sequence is TGTGCCAGCAGCCCCGAAAGTGGAGAAAGAGAGACCCAGTACTTC.

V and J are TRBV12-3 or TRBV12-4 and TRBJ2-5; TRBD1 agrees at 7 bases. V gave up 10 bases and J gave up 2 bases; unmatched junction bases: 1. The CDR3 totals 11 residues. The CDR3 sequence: CATGGQETQYF. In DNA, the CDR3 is TGTGCCACAGGGGGACAAGAGACCCAGTACTTC.

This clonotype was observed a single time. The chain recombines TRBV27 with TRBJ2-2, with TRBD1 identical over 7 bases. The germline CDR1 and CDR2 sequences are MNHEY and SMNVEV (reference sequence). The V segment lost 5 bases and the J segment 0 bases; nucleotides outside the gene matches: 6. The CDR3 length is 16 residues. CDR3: CASSKGTVTNTGELFF. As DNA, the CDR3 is TGTGCCAGCAGTAAAGGGACAGTTACGAACACCGGGGAGCTGTTTTTT.

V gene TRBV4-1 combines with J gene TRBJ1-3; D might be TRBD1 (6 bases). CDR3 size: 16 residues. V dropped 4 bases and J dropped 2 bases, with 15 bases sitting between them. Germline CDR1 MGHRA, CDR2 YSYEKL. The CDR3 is CASSPRGTIPGNTIYF. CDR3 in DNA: TGCGCCAGCAGCCCCCGCGGGACAATTCCTGGAAACACCATATATTTT.

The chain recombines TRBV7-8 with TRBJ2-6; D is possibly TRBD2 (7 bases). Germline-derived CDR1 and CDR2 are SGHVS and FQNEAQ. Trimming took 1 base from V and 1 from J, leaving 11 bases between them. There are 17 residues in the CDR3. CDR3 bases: TGTGCCAGCAGCTTAGGAGGGGGGGCGTCTGGGGCCAACGTCCTGACTTTC. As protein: CASSLGGGASGANVLTF. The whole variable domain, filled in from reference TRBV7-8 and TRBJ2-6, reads GAGVSQSPRYKVAKRGQDVALRCDPISGHVSLFWYQQALGQGPEFLTYFQNEAQLDKSGLPSDRFFAERPEGSVSTLKIQRTQQEDSAVYLCASSLGGGASGANVLTFGAGSRLTVL.

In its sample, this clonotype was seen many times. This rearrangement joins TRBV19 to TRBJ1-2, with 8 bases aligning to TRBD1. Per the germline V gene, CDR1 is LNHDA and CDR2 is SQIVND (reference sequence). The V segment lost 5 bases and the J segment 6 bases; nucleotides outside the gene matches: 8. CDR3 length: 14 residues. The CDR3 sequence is CASSPSQGAHGYTF. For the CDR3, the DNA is TGTGCCAGTAGTCCCTCCCAGGGGGCACATGGCTACACCTTC. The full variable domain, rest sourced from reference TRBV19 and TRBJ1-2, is DGGITQSPKYLFRKEGQNVTLSCEQNLNHDAMYWYRQDPGQGLRLIYYSQIVNDFQKGDIAEGYSVSREKKESFPLTVTSAQKNPTAFYLCASSPSQGAHGYTFGSGTRLTVV.

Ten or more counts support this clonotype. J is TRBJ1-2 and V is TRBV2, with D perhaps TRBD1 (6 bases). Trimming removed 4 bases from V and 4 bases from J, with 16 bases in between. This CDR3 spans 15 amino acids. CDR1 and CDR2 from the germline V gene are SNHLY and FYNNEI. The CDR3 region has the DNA TGTGCCAGCAGTGGACTCGGCAGGGGAAGCTATGGCTACACCTTC. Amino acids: CASSGLGRGSYGYTF.

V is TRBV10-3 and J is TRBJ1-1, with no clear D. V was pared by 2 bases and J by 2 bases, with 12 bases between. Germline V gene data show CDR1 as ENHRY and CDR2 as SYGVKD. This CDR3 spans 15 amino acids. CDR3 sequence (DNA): TGTGCCATCAGTGAGGGACTAGCTGTCAACACTGAAGCTTTCTTT. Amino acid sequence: CAISEGLAVNTEAFF.

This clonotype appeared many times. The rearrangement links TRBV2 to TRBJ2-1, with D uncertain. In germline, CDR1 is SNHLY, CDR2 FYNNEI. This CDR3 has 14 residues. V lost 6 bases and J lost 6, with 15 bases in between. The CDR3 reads CASRESAGLNEQFF. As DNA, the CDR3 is TGTGCCAGCAGGGAGAGTGCTGGCCTCAATGAGCAGTTCTTC.

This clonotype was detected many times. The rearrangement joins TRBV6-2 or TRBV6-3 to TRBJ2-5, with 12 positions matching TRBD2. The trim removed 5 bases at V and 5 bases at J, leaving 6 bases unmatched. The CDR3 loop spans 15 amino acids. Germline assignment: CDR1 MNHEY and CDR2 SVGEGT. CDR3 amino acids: CASSDLAGGPETQYF. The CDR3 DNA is TGTGCCAGCAGTGATCTAGCGGGAGGGCCGGAGACCCAGTACTTC.

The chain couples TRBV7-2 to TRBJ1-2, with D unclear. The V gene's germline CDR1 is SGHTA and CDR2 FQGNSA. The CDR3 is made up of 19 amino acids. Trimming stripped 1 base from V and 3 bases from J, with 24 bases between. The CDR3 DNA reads TGTGCCAGCAGCTTAGGGGGTCCCGAGGCGGTCCCCCCCCACTATGGCTACACCTTC. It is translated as CASSLGGPEAVPPHYGYTF. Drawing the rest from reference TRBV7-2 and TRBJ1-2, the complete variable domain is GAGVSQSPSNKVTEKGKDVELRCDPISGHTALYWYRQSLGQGLEFLIYFQGNSAPDKSGLPSDRFSAERTGGSVSTLTIQRTQQEDSAVYLCASSLGGPEAVPPHYGYTFGSGTRLTVV.

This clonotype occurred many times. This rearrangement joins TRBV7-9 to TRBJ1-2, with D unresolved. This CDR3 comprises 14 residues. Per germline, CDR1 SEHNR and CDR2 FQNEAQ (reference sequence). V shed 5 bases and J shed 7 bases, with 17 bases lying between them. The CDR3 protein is CASSPSDLRSGYTF. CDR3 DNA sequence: TGTGCCAGCAGCCCCTCCGATTTGAGGTCTGGCTACACCTTC.

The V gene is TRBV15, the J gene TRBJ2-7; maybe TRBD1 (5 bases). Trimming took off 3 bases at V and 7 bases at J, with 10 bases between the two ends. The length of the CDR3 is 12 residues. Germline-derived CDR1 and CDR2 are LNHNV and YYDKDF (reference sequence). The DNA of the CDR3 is TGTGCCACCAGCAGGAAAAGACAGGAGCAGTACTTC. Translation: CATSRKRQEQYF.

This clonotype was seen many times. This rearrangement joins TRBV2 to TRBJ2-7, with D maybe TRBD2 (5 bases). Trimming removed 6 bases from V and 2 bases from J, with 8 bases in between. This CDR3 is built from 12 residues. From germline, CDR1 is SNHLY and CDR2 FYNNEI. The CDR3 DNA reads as TGTGCCAGCAGGAGGGTCACCTACGAGCAGTACTTC. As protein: CASRRVTYEQYF.

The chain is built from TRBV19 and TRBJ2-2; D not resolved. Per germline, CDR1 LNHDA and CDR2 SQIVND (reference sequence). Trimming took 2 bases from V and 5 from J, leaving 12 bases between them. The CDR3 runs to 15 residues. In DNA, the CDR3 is TGTGCCAGTAGTATACTGGCAGAGTTTACCGGGGAGCTGTTTTTT. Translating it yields CASSILAEFTGELFF.

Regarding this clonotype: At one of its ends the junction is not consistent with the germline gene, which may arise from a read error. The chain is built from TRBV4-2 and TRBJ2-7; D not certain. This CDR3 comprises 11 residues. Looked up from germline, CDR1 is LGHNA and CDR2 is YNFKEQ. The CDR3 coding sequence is TGTGCCAGCAGCCAAGACTACGGGCAGTACTTC. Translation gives CASSQDYGQYF.

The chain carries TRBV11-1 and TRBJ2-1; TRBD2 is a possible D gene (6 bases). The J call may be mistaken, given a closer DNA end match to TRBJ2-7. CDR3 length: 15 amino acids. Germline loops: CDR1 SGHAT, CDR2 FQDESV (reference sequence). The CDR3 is CASSLAQGLTNEQYF. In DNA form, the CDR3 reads TGTGCCAGCAGCTTAGCGCAAGGACTAACCAATGAGCAGTACTTC.

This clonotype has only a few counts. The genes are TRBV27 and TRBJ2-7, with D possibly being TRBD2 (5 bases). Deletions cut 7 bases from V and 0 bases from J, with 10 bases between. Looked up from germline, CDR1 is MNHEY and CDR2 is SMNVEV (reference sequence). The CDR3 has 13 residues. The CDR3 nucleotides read TGTGCCAGCACTCGACGGGGCTCCTACGAGCAGTACTTC. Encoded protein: CASTRRGSYEQYF.